Listed below are T cell receptor beta chains from one sample, sequenced in a study of radiation and T cells in renal cell carcinoma. This table comes from immunoSEQ multiplex PCR, and its TCRdb copy is limited to in-frame clones, with some not included. The sample has 20,000 or so clones; 47% are singletons. Sequencing was performed on tumor tissue, taken from a patient whose treatment included radiotherapy and nephrectomy. These receptors were taken from a woman aged 50 to 60 with renal cell carcinoma. Both conserved end residues are trimmed from each CDR3. The order of the fields is J gene, clone size, V gene, CDR3 protein. Not every row has a clone size; where given, it reads once, few, many or a size class.

j_gene: TRBJ1-1
abundance: few
v_gene: TRBV12-2
CDR3aa: APLEEGAF

j_gene: TRBJ2-5
abundance: medium-sized
v_gene: TRBV7-3
CDR3aa: ASSSLVGSETQY

j_gene: TRBJ2-1
abundance: few
v_gene: TRBV7-9
CDR3aa: ASSSIEGDEQF

j_gene: TRBJ1-1
abundance: medium-sized
v_gene: TRBV7-9
CDR3aa: ASSSLGRVNEAF

j_gene: TRBJ2-5
abundance: .
v_gene: TRBV30
CDR3aa: AWSGQRGGRETQY

j_gene: TRBJ2-1
abundance: .
v_gene: TRBV30
CDR3aa: AFLRQGSYNEQF

j_gene: TRBJ2-2
abundance: .
v_gene: TRBV10-2
CDR3aa: ASSVRARGELF

j_gene: TRBJ1-2
abundance: medium-sized
v_gene: TRBV10-1
CDR3aa: ASRPQSRGLSLNYGYT

j_gene: TRBJ1-1
abundance: .
v_gene: TRBV6-5
CDR3aa: ASNLGASGSGAF

j_gene: TRBJ2-7
abundance: .
v_gene: TRBV28
CDR3aa: ASRDGTSGGHEQY

j_gene: TRBJ1-1
abundance: .
v_gene: TRBV29-1
CDR3aa: SVGVGPQNTEAF

j_gene: TRBJ1-5
abundance: .
v_gene: TRBV6-5
CDR3aa: ASRLTGEQPQH

j_gene: TRBJ1-1
abundance: few
v_gene: TRBV19
CDR3aa: ASSWGNTEAF

j_gene: TRBJ2-7
abundance: .
v_gene: TRBV4-1
CDR3aa: ASSHPKGRDSYEQY

j_gene: TRBJ2-1
abundance: .
v_gene: TRBV5-1
CDR3aa: ASSSSLSGGSGDEQF

j_gene: TRBJ1-1
abundance: .
v_gene: TRBV6-1
CDR3aa: ASTLRGDMNTEAF

j_gene: TRBJ1-4
abundance: .
v_gene: TRBV9
CDR3aa: ASSVGQGLGEKLF

j_gene: TRBJ2-5
abundance: few
v_gene: TRBV29-1
CDR3aa: SVRTDQETQY

j_gene: TRBJ1-2
abundance: .
v_gene: TRBV11-1
CDR3aa: ASSLSGLYGYT

j_gene: TRBJ1-5
abundance: .
v_gene: TRBV6-5
CDR3aa: ASRASRVSNQPQH

j_gene: TRBJ2-5
abundance: .
v_gene: TRBV11-3
CDR3aa: ASSAGFQETQY

j_gene: TRBJ2-1
abundance: .
v_gene: TRBV5-8
CDR3aa: ASSWTAYNEQF

j_gene: TRBJ2-2
abundance: .
v_gene: TRBV7-2
CDR3aa: ASSITGWTGELF

j_gene: TRBJ2-5
abundance: .
v_gene: TRBV29-1
CDR3aa: SVAPRDRETQY

j_gene: TRBJ1-5
abundance: .
v_gene: TRBV5-4
CDR3aa: ASRPWGSNQPQH

j_gene: TRBJ2-1
abundance: few
v_gene: TRBV30
CDR3aa: AWGGGRVNEQF

j_gene: TRBJ2-7
abundance: .
v_gene: TRBV7-8
CDR3aa: ASSFQGGGYEQY

j_gene: TRBJ1-2
abundance: few
v_gene: TRBV7-9
CDR3aa: ASSLDRVKGYT

j_gene: TRBJ2-7
abundance: medium-sized
v_gene: TRBV4-1
CDR3aa: ASSQAGANSYEQY

j_gene: TRBJ1-3
abundance: few
v_gene: TRBV30
CDR3aa: AWAQGNGNTIY

j_gene: TRBJ1-6
abundance: few
v_gene: TRBV7-9
CDR3aa: ASSPHSGPLH